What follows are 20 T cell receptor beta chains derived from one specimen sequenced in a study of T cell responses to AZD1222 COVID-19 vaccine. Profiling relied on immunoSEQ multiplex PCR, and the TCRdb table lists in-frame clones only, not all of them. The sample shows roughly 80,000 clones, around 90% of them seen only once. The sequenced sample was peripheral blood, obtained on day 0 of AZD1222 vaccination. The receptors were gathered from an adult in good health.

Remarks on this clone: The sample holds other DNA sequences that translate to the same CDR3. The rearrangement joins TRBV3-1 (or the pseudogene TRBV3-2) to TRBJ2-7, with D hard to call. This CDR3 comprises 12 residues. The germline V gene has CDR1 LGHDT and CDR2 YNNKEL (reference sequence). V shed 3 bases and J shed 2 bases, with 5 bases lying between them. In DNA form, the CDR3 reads TGTGCCAGCAGCCACGCTACCTACGAGCAGTACTTC. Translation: CASSHATYEQYF.

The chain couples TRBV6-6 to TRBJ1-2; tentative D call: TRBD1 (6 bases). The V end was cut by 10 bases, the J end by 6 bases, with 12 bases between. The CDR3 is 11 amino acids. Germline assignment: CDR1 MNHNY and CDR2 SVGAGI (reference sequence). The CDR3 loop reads CANGRGDGYTF. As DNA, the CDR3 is TGTGCCAACGGGAGGGGGGATGGCTACACCTTC.

DNA of the CDR3: TGTGCCAGCAGTTTACAGGGAGGTTTCCCTGGGGCCAACGTCCTGACTTTC. It codes for CASSLQGGFPGANVLTF. V and J are TRBV27 and TRBJ2-6, with D possibly TRBD2 on 6 matching bases. Trimming removed 2 bases at V and 2 bases at J, with 13 bases between. CDR1 MNHEY and CDR2 SMNVEV come from the germline V gene (reference sequence). The CDR3 consists of 17 residues.

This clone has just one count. CDR3 in DNA: TGCGCCAGCAGCTTGGTCACGGGGATCTGGGATACGCAGTATTTT. Its protein is CASSLVTGIWDTQYF. The chain employs TRBV5-1 and TRBJ2-3, with a possible D match to TRBD2 (5 bases). Germline loops: CDR1 SGHRS, CDR2 YFSETQ. The CDR3 spans 15 residues. The ends were cut back, 0 bases at V and 6 bases at J, with 14 bases in the middle.

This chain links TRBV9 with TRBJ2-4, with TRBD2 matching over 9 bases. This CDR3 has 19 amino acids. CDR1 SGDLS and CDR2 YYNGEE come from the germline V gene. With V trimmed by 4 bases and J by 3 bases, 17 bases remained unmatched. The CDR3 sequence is CASSPREGLAPVDKNIQYF. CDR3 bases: TGTGCCAGCAGCCCACGAGAGGGACTAGCACCAGTCGACAAAAACATTCAGTACTTC.

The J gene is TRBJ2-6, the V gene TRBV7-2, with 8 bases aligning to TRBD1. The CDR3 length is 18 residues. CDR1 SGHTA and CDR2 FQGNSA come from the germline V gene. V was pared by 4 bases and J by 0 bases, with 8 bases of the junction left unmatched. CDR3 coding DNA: TGTGCCAGCAGCTGGACCGGACAGGGAAGCTCTGGGGCCAACGTCCTGACTTTC. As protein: CASSWTGQGSSGANVLTF. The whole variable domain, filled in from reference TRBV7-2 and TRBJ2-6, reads GAGVSQSPSNKVTEKGKDVELRCDPISGHTALYWYRQSLGQGLEFLIYFQGNSAPDKSGLPSDRFSAERTGGSVSTLTIQRTQQEDSAVYLCASSWTGQGSSGANVLTFGAGSRLTVL.

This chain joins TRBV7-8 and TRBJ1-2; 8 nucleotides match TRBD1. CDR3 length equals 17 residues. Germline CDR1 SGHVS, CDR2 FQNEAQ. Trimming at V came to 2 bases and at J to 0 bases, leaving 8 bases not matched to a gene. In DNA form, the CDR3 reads TGTGCCAGCAGCTTATATGGGGGGACAGGTGCTAACTATGGCTACACCTTC. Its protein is CASSLYGGTGANYGYTF.

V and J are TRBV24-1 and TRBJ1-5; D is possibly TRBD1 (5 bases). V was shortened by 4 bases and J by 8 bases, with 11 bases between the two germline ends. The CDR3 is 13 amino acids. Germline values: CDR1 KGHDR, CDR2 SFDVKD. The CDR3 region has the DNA TGTGCCACCAGTGAATGGGGGTTGGAGCCCCAGCATTTT. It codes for CATSEWGLEPQHF.

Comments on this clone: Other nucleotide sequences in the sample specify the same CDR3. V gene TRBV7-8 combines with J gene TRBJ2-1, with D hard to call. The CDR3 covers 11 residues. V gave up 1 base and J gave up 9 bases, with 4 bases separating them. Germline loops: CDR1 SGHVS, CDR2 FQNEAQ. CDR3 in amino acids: CASSLGVEQFF. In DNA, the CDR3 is TGTGCCAGCAGCTTAGGGGTTGAGCAGTTCTTC.

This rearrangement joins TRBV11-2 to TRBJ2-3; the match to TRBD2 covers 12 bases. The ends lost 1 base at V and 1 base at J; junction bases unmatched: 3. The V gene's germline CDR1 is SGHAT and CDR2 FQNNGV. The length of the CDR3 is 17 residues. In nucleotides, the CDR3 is TGTGCCAGCAGCTTAGTGGCTAGCGGGAGGGGCACAGATACGCAGTATTTT. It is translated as CASSLVASGRGTDTQYF.

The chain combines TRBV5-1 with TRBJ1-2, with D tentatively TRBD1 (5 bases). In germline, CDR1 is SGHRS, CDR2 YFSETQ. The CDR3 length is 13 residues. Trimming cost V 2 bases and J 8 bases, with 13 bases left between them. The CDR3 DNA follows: TGCGCCAGCAGCTTTCCAGGGTCCCGGGGCTACACCTTC. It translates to CASSFPGSRGYTF.

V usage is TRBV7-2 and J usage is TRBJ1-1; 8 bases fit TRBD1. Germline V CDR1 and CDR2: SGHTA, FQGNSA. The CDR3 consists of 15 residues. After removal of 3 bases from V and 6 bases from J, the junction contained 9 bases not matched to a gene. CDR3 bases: TGTGCCAGCAGCTTCCAGGGGGCGCGTGACGCTGAAGCTTTCTTT. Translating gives CASSFQGARDAEAFF.

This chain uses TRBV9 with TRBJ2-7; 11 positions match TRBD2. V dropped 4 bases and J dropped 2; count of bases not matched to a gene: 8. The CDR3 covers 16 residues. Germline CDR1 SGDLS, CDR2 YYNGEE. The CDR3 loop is CASSLLGTSGTYEQYF. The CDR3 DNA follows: TGTGCCAGCAGCCTTCTTGGGACTAGCGGAACCTACGAGCAGTACTTC.

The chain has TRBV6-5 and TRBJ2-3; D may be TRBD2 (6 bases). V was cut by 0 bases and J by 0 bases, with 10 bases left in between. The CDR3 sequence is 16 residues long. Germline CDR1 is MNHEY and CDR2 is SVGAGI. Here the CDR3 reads CASSYSGGASTDTQYF. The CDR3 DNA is TGTGCCAGCAGTTACTCTGGCGGGGCTAGCACAGATACGCAGTATTTT.

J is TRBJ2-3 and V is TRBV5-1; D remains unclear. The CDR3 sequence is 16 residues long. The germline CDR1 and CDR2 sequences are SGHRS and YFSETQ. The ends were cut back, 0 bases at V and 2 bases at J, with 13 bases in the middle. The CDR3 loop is CASSLEQISLTDTQYF. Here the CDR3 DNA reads TGCGCCAGCAGCTTGGAACAGATTTCCCTCACAGATACGCAGTATTTT.

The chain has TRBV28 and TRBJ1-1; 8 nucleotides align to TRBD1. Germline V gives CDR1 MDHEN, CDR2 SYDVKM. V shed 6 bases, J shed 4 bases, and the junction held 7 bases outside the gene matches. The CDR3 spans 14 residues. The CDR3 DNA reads TGTGCCAGCAGCCCGGACAGGGTTGGCACTGAAGCTTTCTTT. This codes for CASSPDRVGTEAFF. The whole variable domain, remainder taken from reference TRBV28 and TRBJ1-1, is DVKVTQSSRYLVKRTGEKVFLECVQDMDHENMFWYRQDPGLGLRLIYFSYDVKMKEKGDIPEGYSVSREKKERFSLILESASTNQTSMYLCASSPDRVGTEAFFGQGTRLTVV.

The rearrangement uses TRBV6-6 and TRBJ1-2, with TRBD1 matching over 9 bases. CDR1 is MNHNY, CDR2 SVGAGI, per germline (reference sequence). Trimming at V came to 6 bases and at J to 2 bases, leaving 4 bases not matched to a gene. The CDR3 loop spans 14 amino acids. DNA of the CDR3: TGTGCCAGCAGCTACGGGACAGGGAACTATGGCTACACCTTC. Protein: CASSYGTGNYGYTF.

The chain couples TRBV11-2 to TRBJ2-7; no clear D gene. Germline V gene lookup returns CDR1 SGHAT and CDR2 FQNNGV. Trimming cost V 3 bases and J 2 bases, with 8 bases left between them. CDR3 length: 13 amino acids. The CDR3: CASSLGLAYEQYF. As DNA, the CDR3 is TGTGCCAGCAGCTTGGGCCTAGCCTACGAGCAGTACTTC.

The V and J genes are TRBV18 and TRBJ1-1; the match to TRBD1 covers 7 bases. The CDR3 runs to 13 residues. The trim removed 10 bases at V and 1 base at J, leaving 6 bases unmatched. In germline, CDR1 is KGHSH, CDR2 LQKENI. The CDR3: CATSGQPNTEAFF. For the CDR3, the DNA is TGTGCCACCTCGGGACAGCCGAACACTGAAGCTTTCTTT.

The CDR3 loop reads CASSLQGSNSDEQFF. CDR3 nucleotide sequence: TGCGCCAGCAGCCTCCAGGGGTCTAATTCTGATGAGCAGTTCTTC. The chain joins TRBV4-1 to TRBJ2-1; possibly TRBD1 for D (6 bases). This CDR3 is 15 amino acids long. Germline V gene lookup returns CDR1 MGHRA and CDR2 YSYEKL. Trimming removed 4 bases from V and 8 bases from J, with 18 bases in between.